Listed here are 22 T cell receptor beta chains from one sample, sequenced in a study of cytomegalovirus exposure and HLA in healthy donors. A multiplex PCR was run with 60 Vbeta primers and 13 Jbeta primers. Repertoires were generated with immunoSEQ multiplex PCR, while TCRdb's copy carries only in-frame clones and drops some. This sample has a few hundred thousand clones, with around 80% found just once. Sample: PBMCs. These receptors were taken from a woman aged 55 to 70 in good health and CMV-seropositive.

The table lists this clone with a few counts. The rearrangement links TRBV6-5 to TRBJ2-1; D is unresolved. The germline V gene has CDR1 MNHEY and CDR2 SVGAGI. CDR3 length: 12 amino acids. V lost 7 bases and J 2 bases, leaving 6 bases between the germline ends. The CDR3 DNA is TGTGCCAGCATTTCTACCTACAATGAGCAGTTCTTC. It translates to CASISTYNEQFF.

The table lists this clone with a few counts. CDR3 nucleotide sequence: TGTGCCAGCAGGGCCGGGATAGCTAATGAGCAGTACTTC. It codes for CASRAGIANEQYF. The V call is TRBV2, the J call TRBJ2-7, with D possibly matching TRBD2 (5 bases). Deletions cut 6 bases from V and 7 bases from J, with 16 bases between. The CDR3 loop spans 13 amino acids. Germline V gene data show CDR1 as SNHLY and CDR2 as FYNNEI. The variable domain in full, with the rest retrieved from reference TRBV2 and TRBJ2-7, is EPEVTQTPSHQVTQMGQEVILRCVPISNHLYFYWYRQILGQKVEFLVSFYNNEISEKSEIFDDQFSVERPDGSNFTLKIRSTKLEDSAMYFCASRAGIANEQYFGPGTRLTVT.

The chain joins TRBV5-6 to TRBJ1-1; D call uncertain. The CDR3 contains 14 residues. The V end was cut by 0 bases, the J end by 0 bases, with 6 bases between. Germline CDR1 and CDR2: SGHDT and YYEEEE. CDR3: CASSLVGLNTEAFF. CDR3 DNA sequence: TGTGCCAGCAGCTTGGTCGGGTTGAACACTGAAGCTTTCTTT.

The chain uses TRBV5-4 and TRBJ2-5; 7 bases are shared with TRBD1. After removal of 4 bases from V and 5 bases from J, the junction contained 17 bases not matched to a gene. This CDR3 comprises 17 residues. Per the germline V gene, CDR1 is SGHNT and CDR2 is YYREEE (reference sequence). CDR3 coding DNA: TGTGCCAGCAGCCCGAAGCTGGGAGACAGGGTCCTGGAGACCCAGTACTTC. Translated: CASSPKLGDRVLETQYF.

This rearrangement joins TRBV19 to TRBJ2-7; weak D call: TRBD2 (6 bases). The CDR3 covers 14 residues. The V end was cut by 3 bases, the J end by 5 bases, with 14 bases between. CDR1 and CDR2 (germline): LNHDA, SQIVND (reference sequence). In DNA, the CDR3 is TGTGCCAGTAGTATGACGGGAGACCGGGACGAGCAGTACTTC. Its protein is CASSMTGDRDEQYF.

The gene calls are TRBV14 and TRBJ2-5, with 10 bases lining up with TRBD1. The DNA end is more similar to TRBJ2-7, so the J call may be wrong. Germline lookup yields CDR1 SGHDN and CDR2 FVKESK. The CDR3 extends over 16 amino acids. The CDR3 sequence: CASSQGGGQGIYEQYF. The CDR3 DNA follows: TGTGCCAGCAGCCAGGGCGGGGGACAGGGGATCTACGAGCAGTACTTC.

In nucleotides, the CDR3 is TGTGCCAGCAGCTTGGTAGGTTCAGGGCTTGGCGAAAAACTGTTTTTT. Amino acids: CASSLVGSGLGEKLFF. V and J are TRBV5-4 and TRBJ1-4, with D maybe TRBD1 (5 bases). With 0 bases removed from V and 8 bases from J, the gap between germline ends came to 17 bases. The CDR3 runs 16 residues. CDR1 SGHNT and CDR2 YYREEE come from the germline V gene (reference sequence).

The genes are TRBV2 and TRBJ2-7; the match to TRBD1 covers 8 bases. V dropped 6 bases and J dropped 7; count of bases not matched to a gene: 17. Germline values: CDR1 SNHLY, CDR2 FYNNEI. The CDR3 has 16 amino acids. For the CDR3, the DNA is TGTGCCAGCAGCGTTCCACCGACAGGGGAATCAGATGAGCAGTACTTC. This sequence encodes CASSVPPTGESDEQYF.

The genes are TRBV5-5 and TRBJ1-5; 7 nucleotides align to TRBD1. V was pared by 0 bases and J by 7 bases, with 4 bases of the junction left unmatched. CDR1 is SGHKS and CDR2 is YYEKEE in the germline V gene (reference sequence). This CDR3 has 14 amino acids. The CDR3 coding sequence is TGTGCCAGCAGCTTGGTAGGGGGCGAACAGCCCCAGCATTTT. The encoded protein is CASSLVGGEQPQHF.

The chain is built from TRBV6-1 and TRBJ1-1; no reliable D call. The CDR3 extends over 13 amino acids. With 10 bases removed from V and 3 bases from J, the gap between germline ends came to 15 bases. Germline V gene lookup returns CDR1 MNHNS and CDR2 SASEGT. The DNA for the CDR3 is TGTGCCAACCAGGACGGGGTGGACACTGAAGCTTTCTTT. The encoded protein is CANQDGVDTEAFF.

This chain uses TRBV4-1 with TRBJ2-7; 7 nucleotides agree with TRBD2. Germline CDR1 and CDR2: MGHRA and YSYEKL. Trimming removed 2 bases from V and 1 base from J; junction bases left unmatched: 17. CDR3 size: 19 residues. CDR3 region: CASSQRIGIEAGNSYEQYF. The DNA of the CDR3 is TGCGCCAGCAGCCAACGAATAGGAATAGAAGCGGGGAATTCCTACGAGCAGTACTTC.

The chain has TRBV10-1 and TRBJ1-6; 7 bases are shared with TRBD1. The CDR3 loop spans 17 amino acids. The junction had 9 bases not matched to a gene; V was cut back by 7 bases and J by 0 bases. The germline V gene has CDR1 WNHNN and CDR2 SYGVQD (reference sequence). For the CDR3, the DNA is TGCGCCAGCACCGTCATGACAGGGAGCTCCTATAATTCACCCCTCCACTTT. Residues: CASTVMTGSSYNSPLHF.

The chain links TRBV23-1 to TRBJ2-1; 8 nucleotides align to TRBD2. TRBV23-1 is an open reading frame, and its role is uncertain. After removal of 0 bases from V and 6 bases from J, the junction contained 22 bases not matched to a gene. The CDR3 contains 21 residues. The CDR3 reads CASSQSGRVAGTPRVGNEQFF. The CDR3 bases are TGCGCCAGCAGTCAATCGGGTAGAGTAGCGGGAACCCCTAGGGTTGGCAATGAGCAGTTCTTC.

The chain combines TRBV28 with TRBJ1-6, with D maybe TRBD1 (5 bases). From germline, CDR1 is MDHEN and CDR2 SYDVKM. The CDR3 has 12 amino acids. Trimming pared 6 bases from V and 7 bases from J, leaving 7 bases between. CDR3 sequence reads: CASRPGNSPLHF. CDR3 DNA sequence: TGTGCCAGCAGGCCAGGGAATTCACCCCTCCACTTT.

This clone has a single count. Here the CDR3 reads CASLGGTQETQYF. The CDR3 region has the DNA TGTGCCAGCCTCGGAGGAACTCAAGAGACCCAGTACTTC. The V gene is TRBV6-1, the J gene TRBJ2-5, with D possibly matching TRBD2 (5 bases). Trimming removed 8 bases at V and 2 bases at J, with 12 bases between. The germline V gene has CDR1 MNHNS and CDR2 SASEGT. The CDR3 extends over 13 amino acids.

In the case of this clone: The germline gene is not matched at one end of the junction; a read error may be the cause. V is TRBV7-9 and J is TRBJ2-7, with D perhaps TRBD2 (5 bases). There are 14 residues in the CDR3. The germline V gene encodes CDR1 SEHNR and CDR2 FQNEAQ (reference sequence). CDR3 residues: CSSSPGLAYYEQYF. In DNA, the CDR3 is TGTTCCAGCAGCCCCGGACTTGCTTACTACGAGCAGTACTTC.

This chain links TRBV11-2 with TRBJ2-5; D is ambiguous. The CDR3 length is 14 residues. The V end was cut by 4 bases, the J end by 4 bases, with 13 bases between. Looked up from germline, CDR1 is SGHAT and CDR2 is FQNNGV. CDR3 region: CASSSSAVGETQYF. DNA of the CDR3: TGTGCCAGCAGCTCCTCGGCGGTTGGAGAGACCCAGTACTTC.

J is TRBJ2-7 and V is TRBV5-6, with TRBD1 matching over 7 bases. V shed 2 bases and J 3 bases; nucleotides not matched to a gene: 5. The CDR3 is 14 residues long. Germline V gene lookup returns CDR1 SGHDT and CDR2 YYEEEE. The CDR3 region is CASSFSAGGYEQYF. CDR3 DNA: TGTGCCAGCAGCTTTTCCGCAGGGGGCTACGAGCAGTACTTC. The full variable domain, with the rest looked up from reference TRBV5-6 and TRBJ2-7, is DAGVTQSPTHLIKTRGQQVTLRCSPKSGHDTVSWYQQALGQGPQFIFQYYEEEERQRGNFPDRFSGHQFPNYSSELNVNALLLGDSALYLCASSFSAGGYEQYFGPGTRLTVT.

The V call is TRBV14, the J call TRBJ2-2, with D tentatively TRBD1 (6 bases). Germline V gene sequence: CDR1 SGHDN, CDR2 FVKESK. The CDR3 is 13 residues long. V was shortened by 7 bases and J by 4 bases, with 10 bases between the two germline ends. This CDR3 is CASNPQGTGELFF. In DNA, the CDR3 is TGTGCCAGCAACCCACAGGGCACCGGGGAGCTGTTTTTT.

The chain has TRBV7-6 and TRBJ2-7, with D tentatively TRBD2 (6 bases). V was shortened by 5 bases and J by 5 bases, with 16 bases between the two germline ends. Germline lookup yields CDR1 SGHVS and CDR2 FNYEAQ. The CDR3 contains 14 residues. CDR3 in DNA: TGTGCCAGCAGCCCGCGGAGGGTGAAAAACGAGCAGTACTTC. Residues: CASSPRRVKNEQYF.

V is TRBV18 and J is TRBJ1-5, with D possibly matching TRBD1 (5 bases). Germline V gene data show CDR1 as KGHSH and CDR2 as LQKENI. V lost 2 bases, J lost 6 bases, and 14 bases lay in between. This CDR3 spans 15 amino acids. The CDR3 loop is CASSPSTGGGQPQHF. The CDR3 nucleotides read TGTGCCAGCTCACCATCCACCGGCGGGGGTCAGCCCCAGCATTTT.

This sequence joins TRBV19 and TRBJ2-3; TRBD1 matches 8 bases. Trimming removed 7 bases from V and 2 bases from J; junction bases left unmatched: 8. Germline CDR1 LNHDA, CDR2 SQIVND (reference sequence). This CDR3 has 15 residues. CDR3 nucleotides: TGTGCCAGTACCCCGACAGGGGTCAACACAGATACGCAGTATTTT. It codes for CASTPTGVNTDTQYF.